This T cell receptor (beta chain) was profiled in a study of control samples from healthy donors and cancer patients. The CDR3 has 16 residues. V was trimmed by 2 bases and J by 1 base, leaving 9 bases between them. In germline, CDR1 is MGHDK, CDR2 SYGVNS. Assay: immunoSEQ multiplex PCR; the TCRdb copy retains only in-frame clones and omits some. This sample has roughly 120,000 clones, with about 93% found just once. The sequencing sample was made of blood. The source is a man aged 25 to 40 in good health. This chain uses TRBV25-1 with TRBJ1-6; D is possibly TRBD1 (6 bases). As DNA, the CDR3 is TGTGCCAGCAGTGAAAGAACAGGGTCCTATAATTCACCCCTCCACTTT. Protein product: CASSERTGSYNSPLHF.